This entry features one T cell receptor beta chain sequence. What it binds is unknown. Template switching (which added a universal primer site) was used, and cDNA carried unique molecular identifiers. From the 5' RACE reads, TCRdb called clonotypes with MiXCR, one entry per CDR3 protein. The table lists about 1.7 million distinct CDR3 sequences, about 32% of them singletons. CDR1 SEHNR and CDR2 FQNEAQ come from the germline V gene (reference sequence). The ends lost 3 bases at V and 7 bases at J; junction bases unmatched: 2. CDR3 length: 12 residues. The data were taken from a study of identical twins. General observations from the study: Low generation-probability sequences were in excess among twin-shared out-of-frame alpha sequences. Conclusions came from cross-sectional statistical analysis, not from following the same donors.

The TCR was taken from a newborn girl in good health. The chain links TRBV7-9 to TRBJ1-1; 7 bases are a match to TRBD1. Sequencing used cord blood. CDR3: CASSFGQDEAFF. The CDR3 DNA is TGTGCCAGCAGCTTCGGACAGGATGAAGCTTTCTTT.